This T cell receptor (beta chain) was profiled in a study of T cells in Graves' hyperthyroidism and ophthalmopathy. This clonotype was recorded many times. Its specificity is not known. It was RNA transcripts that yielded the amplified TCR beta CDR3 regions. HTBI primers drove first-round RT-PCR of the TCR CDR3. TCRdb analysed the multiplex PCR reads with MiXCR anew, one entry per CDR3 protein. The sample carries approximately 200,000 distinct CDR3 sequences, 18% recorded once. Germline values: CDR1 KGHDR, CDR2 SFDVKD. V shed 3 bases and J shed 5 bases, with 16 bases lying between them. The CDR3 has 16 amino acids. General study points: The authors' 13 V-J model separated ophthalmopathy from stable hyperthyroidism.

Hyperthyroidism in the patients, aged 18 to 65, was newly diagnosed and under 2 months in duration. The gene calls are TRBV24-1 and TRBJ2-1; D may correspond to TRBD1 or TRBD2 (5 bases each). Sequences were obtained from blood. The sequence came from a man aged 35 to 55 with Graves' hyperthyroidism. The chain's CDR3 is CATSDPPFRGHNEQFF. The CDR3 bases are TGTGCCACCAGTGATCCTCCCTTTCGGGGCCACAATGAGCAGTTCTTC.